Listed below are T cell receptor beta chains from one sample, sequenced in a study of technical replicates of blood from a handful of donors. TCRdb's table, derived via immunoSEQ multiplex PCR, lists solely in-frame clones and lacks some. The data show 55,000 to 75,000 clones, with about 95% seen just once and approximately 2.9% held by the top ten. Material: PBMCs. The receptors were sampled from a human donor in good health. Some clones in this sample may be carry-over from other donors' samples. Both conserved end residues are part of each CDR3. A D gene is named only where the DNA matches it firmly. Not every row has a clone size; where given, it reads once, few, many or a size class.

V gene	clone size	J gene	D gene	CDR3 length	CDR3 DNA	CDR3 protein
TRBV4-1	NA	TRBJ2-5	TRBD1	15	TGCGCCAGCAGCCCACCAACAGGGGGCGGTCAGACCCAGTACTTC	CASSPPTGGGQTQYF
TRBV5-5	once	TRBJ1-5	TRBD1	15	TGTGCCAGCAGCCCGCGGACAGGGGGGAATCAGCCCCAGCATTTT	CASSPRTGGNQPQHF
TRBV7-3	NA	TRBJ2-7	NA	15	TGTGCCAGCAGCTCACAGGGCGGGAGCGGCTACGAGCAGTACTTC	CASSSQGGSGYEQYF
TRBV5-1	NA	TRBJ1-6	TRBD1	14	TGCGCCAGCAGCTACACAGGGGATAATTCACCCCTCCACTTT	CASSYTGDNSPLHF
TRBV2	NA	TRBJ2-5	TRBD1	17	TGTGCCAGCAGTACCGGACAGGGAAGGAGTCAATGGGAGACCCAGTACTTC	CASSTGQGRSQWETQYF
TRBV5-6	NA	TRBJ1-2	NA	17	TGTGCCAGCAGCTTGTATCAGGGCGAAGCCTCTAACTATGGCTACACCTTC	CASSLYQGEASNYGYTF
TRBV4-2	NA	TRBJ2-5	NA	13	TGTGCCAGCAGCTCGGAGTTACAAGAGACCCAGTACTTC	CASSSELQETQYF
TRBV5-1	NA	TRBJ1-4	NA	14	TGCGCCAGCGGAACAGGCGTTGGTAATGAAAAACTGTTTTTT	CASGTGVGNEKLFF
TRBV4-1	NA	TRBJ2-1	NA	13	TGCGCCAGCAGCCAAGAGCCGCGGGACGAGCAGTTCTTC	CASSQEPRDEQFF
TRBV13	NA	TRBJ2-7	NA	14	TGTGCCAGCAGCTCCCGCGAAGACTCCTACGAGCAGTACTTC	CASSSREDSYEQYF
TRBV6-6	once	TRBJ1-1	NA	13	TGTGCCAGCATCCGCGGGGGGAACACTGAAGCTTTCTTT	CASIRGGNTEAFF
TRBV9	once	TRBJ2-5	TRBD2	15	TGTGCCAGCAGCGTCGGGACTAGCGGACAAGAGACCCAGTACTTC	CASSVGTSGQETQYF
TRBV10-3	NA	TRBJ1-5	NA	14	TGTGCCATCAGTGATCAGGGAAGCAATCAGCCCCAGCATTTT	CAISDQGSNQPQHF
TRBV30	NA	TRBJ2-2	TRBD1	12	TGTGCCTCGACAGGGGACACCGGGGAGCTGTTTTTT	CASTGDTGELFF
TRBV5-1	NA	TRBJ1-2	TRBD1	15	TGCGCCAGCAGCTTGAGGCCACAGGGGATTTATGGCTACACCTTC	CASSLRPQGIYGYTF
TRBV4-1	NA	TRBJ1-2	NA	13	TGCGCCAGCAGCCAAGACCAGGGTTTCGGCTACACCTTC	CASSQDQGFGYTF
TRBV21-1	NA	TRBJ1-6	NA	17	TGTGCCAGCAGCAAAAATTGCCAGACTTCCTATAATTCACCCCTCCACTTT	CASSKNCQTSYNSPLHF
TRBV5-1	NA	TRBJ1-3	NA	12	TGCGCCAGCAGCCTAAACGGAGACACCATATATTTT	CASSLNGDTIYF
TRBV29-1	NA	TRBJ1-5	TRBD1	12	TGCAGCATACGGACAGGTGATCAGCCCCAGCATTTT	CSIRTGDQPQHF
TRBV2	NA	TRBJ2-1	NA	12	TGTGCCAGCAGTGAAATCAGCAATGAGCAGTTCTTC	CASSEISNEQFF
TRBV2	NA	TRBJ1-1	TRBD1	12	TGTGCCAGCAGGGACAGGGGCACTGAAGCTTTCTTT	CASRDRGTEAFF
TRBV13	NA	TRBJ2-7	TRBD2	16	TGTGCCAGCAGCCCCGGGACTAGCGGGTACTCCTACGAGCAGTACTTC	CASSPGTSGYSYEQYF
TRBV5-1	NA	TRBJ1-3	NA	16	TGCGCCAGCAGCTTGGATTGGTTTAGCTCTGGAAACACCATATATTTT	CASSLDWFSSGNTIYF
TRBV7-9	NA	TRBJ1-6	NA	17	TGTGCCAGCAGCTTAGGTGGCACACTGGGAGGGATTTCACCCCTCCACTTT	CASSLGGTLGGISPLHF
TRBV6-1	NA	TRBJ2-7	NA	14	TGTGCCAGCAGTGATGAGGGCCCCTCCTACGAGCAGTACTTC	CASSDEGPSYEQYF
TRBV7-2	NA	TRBJ2-2	TRBD1	17	TGTGCCAGCAGCTTAGCCTCAGGGACAGGGTACACCGGGGAGCTGTTTTTT	CASSLASGTGYTGELFF
TRBV9	NA	TRBJ2-5	TRBD2	15	TGTGCCAGCAGCGGGGGCAGCGGGGGGTCAGAGACCCAGTACTTC	CASSGGSGGSETQYF
TRBV5-6	NA	TRBJ1-1	NA	15	TGTGCCAGCAGCTTGGAGGGGGGGCCGAACACTGAAGCTTTCTTT	CASSLEGGPNTEAFF
TRBV7-9	NA	TRBJ2-7	TRBD2	13	TGTGCCAGCAGAGCTAGCGGGGATTCCGAGCAGTACTTC	CASRASGDSEQYF
TRBV21-1	once	TRBJ1-5	NA	15	TGTGCCAGCAGCAAAGAACAGGGGACCAATCAGCCCCAGCATTTT	CASSKEQGTNQPQHF
TRBV4-1	NA	TRBJ2-1	TRBD2	19	TGCGCCAGCAGCCAAGATCCTGTGACTAGCGGGCAGTCCTACAATGAGCAGTTCTTC	CASSQDPVTSGQSYNEQFF
TRBV4-1	once	TRBJ2-5	NA	13	TGCGCCAGCGCCCAGACTCGAGCGGAGACCCAGTACTTC	CASAQTRAETQYF
TRBV5-1	NA	TRBJ2-5	TRBD1	13	TGCGCCAGCAGCATTGGACAGGGGGAGACCCAGTACTTC	CASSIGQGETQYF
TRBV7-9	NA	TRBJ1-2	NA	12	TGTGCCAGCAGCTATGACAGCCGGGGCTACACCTTC	CASSYDSRGYTF
TRBV4-2	once	TRBJ1-3	NA	16	TGTGCCAGCAGCCAAGAAATCGCAGGTCTAAGGAACACCATATATTTT	CASSQEIAGLRNTIYF
TRBV10-2	NA	TRBJ2-3	NA	13	TGCGCCAGCAGTGAGTCTGACAGAGATACGCAGTATTTT	CASSESDRDTQYF
TRBV5-1	NA	TRBJ1-4	TRBD1	16	TGCGCCAGCAGTCCCGCAGCAGGGGGGTCTAATGAAAAACTGTTTTTT	CASSPAAGGSNEKLFF
TRBV18	NA	TRBJ2-3	NA	13	TGTGCCAGCTCACCACCGAGCGTGGATACGCAGTATTTT	CASSPPSVDTQYF
TRBV7-3	NA	TRBJ2-1	NA	15	TGTGCCAGCAGCTTACCCACGGACCGGGGCAATGAGCAGTTCTTC	CASSLPTDRGNEQFF
TRBV5-1	NA	TRBJ2-7	NA	16	TGCGCCAGCAGCTTGGAACAGCAGCCCGTGGGGGGCGAGCAGTACTTC	CASSLEQQPVGGEQYF
TRBV11-3	NA	TRBJ2-1	NA	12	TGTGCCAGCAGCACCGGAGAAAGAGAGCAGTTCTTC	CASSTGEREQFF
TRBV7-3	NA	TRBJ2-3	NA	15	TGTGCCAGCAGCTTAAATGCAGGGAATAAAGATACGCAGTATTTT	CASSLNAGNKDTQYF
TRBV11-1	NA	TRBJ2-3	TRBD1	16	TGTGCCAGCAGCCGAACCGGGACAGGCACCGCGAATACGCAGTATTTT	CASSRTGTGTANTQYF
TRBV5-1	few	TRBJ2-7	NA	17	TGCGCCAGCAGCTTGGCCCTGGCCCCAAGAGGCGCCTACGAGCAGTACTTC	CASSLALAPRGAYEQYF
TRBV30	NA	TRBJ2-7	NA	13	TGTGCCTGGGGCGCGGGGTGGGTTACCGAGCAGTACTTC	CAWGAGWVTEQYF
TRBV2	NA	TRBJ2-1	NA	14	TGTGCCAGCAGTACTACCGGGACAATCGATGAGCAGTTCTTC	CASSTTGTIDEQFF
TRBV4-3	NA	TRBJ2-1	TRBD2	16	TGCGCCAGCAGCCAAGATAGCGGGGGACCCCTCAATGAGCAGTTCTTC	CASSQDSGGPLNEQFF
TRBV7-9	NA	TRBJ1-5	NA	14	TGTGCCAGCAGCTCCGACAGATCTAATCAGCCCCAGCATTTT	CASSSDRSNQPQHF
TRBV7-9	NA	TRBJ2-7	NA	15	TGTGCCAGCAGCTCTCAGGGTAGCGGATACTACGAGCAGTACTTC	CASSSQGSGYYEQYF
TRBV4-1	NA	TRBJ1-6	NA	15	TGCGCCAGCAGCCAAGAAGGGAGGGCCGGTTCACCCCTCCACTTT	CASSQEGRAGSPLHF
TRBV30	once	TRBJ2-2	TRBD1	15	TGTGCCTGGGCTCCGGGGACAGGGGGCGTCGGGGAGCTGTTTTTT	CAWAPGTGGVGELFF